This TCR beta chain stems from a study of T cells in localized non-small cell lung cancer. Study conclusions and caveats: Longer overall survival accompanied higher blood T cell density.

The CDR3 sequence is 13 residues long. The germline V and J ends were trimmed by 0 bases and 10 bases, with 11 bases remaining between them. CDR1 is MGHDK, CDR2 SYGVNS, per germline. The table lists this clone with a count of one. Its antigen is unidentified. TCRdb keeps only in-frame clones here, not all; method: immunoSEQ multiplex PCR. The sample consists of 50,000 to 65,000 clones, roughly 76% of them appearing once. Specimen: PBMCs, collected before any cancer treatment. The V call is TRBV25-1, the J call TRBJ2-3; D call uncertain. The TCR was taken from a man between 40 and 69 years old with stage II lung adenocarcinoma. DNA for the CDR3: TGTGCCAGCAGTGAATATGGAGCAACGGCGCAGTATTTT. Its translation is CASSEYGATAQYF.